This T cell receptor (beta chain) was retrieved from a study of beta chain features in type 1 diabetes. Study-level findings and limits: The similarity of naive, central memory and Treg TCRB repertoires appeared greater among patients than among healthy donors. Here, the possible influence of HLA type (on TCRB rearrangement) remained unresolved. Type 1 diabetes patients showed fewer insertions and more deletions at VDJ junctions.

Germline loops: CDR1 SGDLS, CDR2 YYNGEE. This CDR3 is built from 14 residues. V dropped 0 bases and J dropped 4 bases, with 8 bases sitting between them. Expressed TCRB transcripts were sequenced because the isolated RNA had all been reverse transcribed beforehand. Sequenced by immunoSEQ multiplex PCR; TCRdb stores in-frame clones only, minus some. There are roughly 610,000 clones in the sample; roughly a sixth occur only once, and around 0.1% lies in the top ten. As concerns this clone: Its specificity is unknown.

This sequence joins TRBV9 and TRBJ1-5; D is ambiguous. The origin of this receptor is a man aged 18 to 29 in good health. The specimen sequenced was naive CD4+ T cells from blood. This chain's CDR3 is CASSVDHGNQPQHF. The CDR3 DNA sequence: TGTGCCAGCAGCGTAGATCACGGAAATCAGCCCCAGCATTTT.